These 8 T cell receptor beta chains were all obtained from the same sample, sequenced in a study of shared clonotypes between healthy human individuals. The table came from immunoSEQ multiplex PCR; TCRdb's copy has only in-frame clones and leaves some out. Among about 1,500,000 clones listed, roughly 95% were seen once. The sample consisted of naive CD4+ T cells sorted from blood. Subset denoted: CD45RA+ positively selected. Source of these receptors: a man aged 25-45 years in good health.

The DNA of the CDR3 is TGTGCCAGCAGTAAACCCGGGACTAGGAACGAGGAGCAGTACTTC. This translates into CASSKPGTRNEEQYF. The V call is TRBV6-6, the J call TRBJ2-7; TRBD2 agrees at 8 bases. The CDR3 loop spans 15 amino acids. Germline CDR1 MNHNY, CDR2 SVGAGI (reference sequence). Trimming removed 5 bases from V and 7 bases from J; junction bases left unmatched: 13.

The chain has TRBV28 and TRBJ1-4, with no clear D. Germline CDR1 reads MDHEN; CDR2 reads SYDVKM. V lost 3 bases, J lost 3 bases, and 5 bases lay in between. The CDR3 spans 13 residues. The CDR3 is CASSFRANEKLFF. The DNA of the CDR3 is TGTGCCAGCAGTTTCCGGGCTAATGAAAAACTGTTTTTT.

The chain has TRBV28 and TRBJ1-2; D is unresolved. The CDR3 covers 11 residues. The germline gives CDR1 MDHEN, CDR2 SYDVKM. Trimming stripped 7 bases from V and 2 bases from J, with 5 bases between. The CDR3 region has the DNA TGTGCCAGCAATTCGAACTATGGCTACACCTTC. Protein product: CASNSNYGYTF.

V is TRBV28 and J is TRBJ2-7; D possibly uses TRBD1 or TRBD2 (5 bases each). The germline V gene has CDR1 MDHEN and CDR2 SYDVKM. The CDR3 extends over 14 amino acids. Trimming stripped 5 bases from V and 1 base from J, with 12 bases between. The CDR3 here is CASSAWGGSYEQYF. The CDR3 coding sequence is TGTGCCAGCAGTGCCTGGGGCGGGTCCTACGAGCAGTACTTC.

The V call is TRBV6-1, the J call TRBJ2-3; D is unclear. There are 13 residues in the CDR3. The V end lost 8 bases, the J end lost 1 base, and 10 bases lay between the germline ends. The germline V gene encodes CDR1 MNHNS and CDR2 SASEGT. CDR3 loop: CASWTRRTDTQYF. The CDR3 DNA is TGTGCCAGCTGGACGAGGCGCACAGATACGCAGTATTTT.

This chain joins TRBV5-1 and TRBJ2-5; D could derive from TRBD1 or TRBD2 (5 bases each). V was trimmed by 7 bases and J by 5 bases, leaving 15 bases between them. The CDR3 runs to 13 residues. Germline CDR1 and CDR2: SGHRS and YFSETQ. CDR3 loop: CASRDPAWETQYF. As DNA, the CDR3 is TGCGCCAGCCGGGACCCGGCCTGGGAGACCCAGTACTTC. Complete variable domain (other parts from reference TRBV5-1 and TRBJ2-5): KAGVTQTPRYLIKTRGQQVTLSCSPISGHRSVSWYQQTPGQGLQFLFEYFSETQRNKGNFPGRFSGRQFSNSRSEMNVSTLELGDSALYLCASRDPAWETQYFGPGTRLLVL.

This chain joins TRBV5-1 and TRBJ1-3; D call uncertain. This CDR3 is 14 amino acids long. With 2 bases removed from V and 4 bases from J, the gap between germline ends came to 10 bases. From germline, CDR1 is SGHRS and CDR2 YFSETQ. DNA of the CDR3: TGCGCCAGCAGCTTCGGAACTGAGGGAAACACCATATATTTT. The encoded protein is CASSFGTEGNTIYF.

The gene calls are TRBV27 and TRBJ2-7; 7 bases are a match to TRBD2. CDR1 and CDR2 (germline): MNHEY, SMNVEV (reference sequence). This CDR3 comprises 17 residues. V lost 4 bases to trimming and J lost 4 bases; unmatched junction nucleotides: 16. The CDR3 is CASSYLRESGIGYEQYF. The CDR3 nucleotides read TGTGCCAGCAGTTACCTCCGGGAGAGCGGGATAGGTTACGAGCAGTACTTC.